The TCR beta chain described here comes from a study of PD-1 blockade in classical Hodgkin lymphoma. Study summary: It was nivolumab at 3 mg/kg, given intravenously every 2 weeks, that patients received.

The germline V gene has CDR1 SGHKS and CDR2 YYEKEE (reference sequence). The CDR3 is made up of 14 amino acids. Deletions cut 1 base from V and 6 bases from J, with 10 bases between. Data came from immunoSEQ multiplex PCR; TCRdb stores just in-frame clones and leaves some out. This sample yields 35,000 to 50,000 clones, of which 65% to 70% are seen a single time; over 2% belongs to the top ten. Time point here: cycle 4 day 1 (C4D1), after 6 weeks of nivolumab. Each patient experienced a relapse that followed autologous stem cell transplantation, and brentuximab vedotin exposure varied. Remarks on this clone: Its antigen is currently unknown.

Regarding the study as a whole: There remain no defined causes for the repertoire differences, which possibly reflect disease activity or prior therapy. TCR diversity at baseline was reported to be reduced in newly diagnosed patients relative to healthy donors. Newly diagnosed and completely responding patients shared comparable baseline diversity.

The sequence derives from a human donor with classical Hodgkin lymphoma. The V gene is TRBV5-5, the J gene TRBJ1-4; D is undetermined. The sample here was peripheral blood mononuclear cells (PBMCs), taken before the fourth cycle of nivolumab. This CDR3 reads CASSLSRRDEKLFF. In DNA, the CDR3 is TGTGCCAGCAGCTTGTCCAGAAGAGATGAAAAACTGTTTTTT.